A selection of T cell receptor beta chains follows, all from one sample in a study of graft-versus-host responses after intestinal transplantation. Clones were read by immunoSEQ multiplex PCR, and TCRdb kept only the in-frame ones, dropping some. The sample yields roughly 100,000 clones, roughly 87% seen once. These receptors are not linked to any known antigen. Source: unstimulated CD4+ T cells sorted from spleen or lymph node cells, taken before intestinal transplant. Receptors originate from a human donor who received an intestinal transplant. CDR3s include the opening cysteine and the closing phenylalanine or tryptophan. Each record gives: clone size, V gene, D gene, J gene, CDR3 DNA, CDR3 protein. D genes are given only for firm matches. Size values are once, few and many counts, or a class for expanded clones, and some rows have none.

>NA|TRBV5-1|TRBD1|TRBJ1-1
TGCGCCAGCAGCTTGGGACAGGGGGCGCGCAACACTGAAGCTTTCTTT
CASSLGQGARNTEAFF
>few|TRBV25-1|NA|TRBJ2-3
TGTGCCAGCAGTGGGACTACAGATACGCAGTATTTT
CASSGTTDTQYF
>NA|TRBV5-5|NA|TRBJ2-7
TGTGCCAGCAGCACCCGGACAGCTTATTACTACGAGCAGTACTTC
CASSTRTAYYYEQYF
>NA|TRBV6-1|NA|TRBJ2-7
TGTGCCAGCAGGGCCGGGGCGTCTTACGAGCAGTACTTC
CASRAGASYEQYF
>NA|TRBV28|TRBD2|TRBJ2-3
TGTGCCAGCAGATGGGGGGGGACTAGCGGGATTACAGATACGCAGTATTTT
CASRWGGTSGITDTQYF
>NA|TRBV6-5|NA|TRBJ1-1
TGTGCCAGCAGTTCCACCCCGGCAGGGAACACTGAAGCTTTCTTT
CASSSTPAGNTEAFF
>NA|TRBV19|NA|TRBJ1-6
TGTGCCAGTAGTATAGATCTTGAAGATTCACCCCTCCACTTT
CASSIDLEDSPLHF
>NA|TRBV19|NA|TRBJ2-1
TGTGCCAGTAGTATCAAAGGAGTTACATACAATGAGCAGTTCTTC
CASSIKGVTYNEQFF
>NA|TRBV9|TRBD2|TRBJ2-2
TGTGCCAGCAGCGTAGGGGTTAGCGGGAGTGGCGGGGAGCTGTTTTTT
CASSVGVSGSGGELFF
>NA|TRBV5-5|TRBD1|TRBJ1-1
TGTGCCAGCAGCTCTGGGACAGGGAACACTGAAGCTTTCTTT
CASSSGTGNTEAFF
>NA|TRBV5-4|TRBD2|TRBJ2-7
TGTGCCAGCAGCCAGGGGAGCGGGAGAGGGTACGAGCAGTACTTC
CASSQGSGRGYEQYF